This TCR beta chain was identified in a study of blood T cell repertoires in COVID-19. In this sample, this clone turned up a few times. Some clones are missing from TCRdb's copy, which holds only in-frame ones; the method was immunoSEQ multiplex PCR. The data show 250,000 or so clones, about 83% seen once. The specimen was PBMCs or T cells enriched from blood (not recorded which). This clonotype was sampled from a woman aged 40 to 50 who had been exposed to COVID-19.

The CDR3 DNA is TGTGCCAGCACCTGGGCGAGGGCTGAATATGGCTACACCTTC. It specifies CASTWARAEYGYTF. V usage is TRBV5-6 and J usage is TRBJ1-2; no reliable D call. CDR1 is SGHDT and CDR2 is YYEEEE in the germline V gene. The CDR3 is 14 amino acids. Trimming took 6 bases from V and 5 from J, leaving 17 bases between them.